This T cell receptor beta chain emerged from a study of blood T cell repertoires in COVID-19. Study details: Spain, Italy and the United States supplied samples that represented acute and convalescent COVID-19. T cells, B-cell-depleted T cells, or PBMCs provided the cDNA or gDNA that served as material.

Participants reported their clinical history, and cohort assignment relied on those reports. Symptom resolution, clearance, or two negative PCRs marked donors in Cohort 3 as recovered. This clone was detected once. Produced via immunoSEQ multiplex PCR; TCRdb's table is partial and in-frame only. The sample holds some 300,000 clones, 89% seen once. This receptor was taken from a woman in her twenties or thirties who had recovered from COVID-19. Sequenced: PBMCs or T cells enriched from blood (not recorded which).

The CDR3 coding sequence is TGTGCCTGGAGTACCGGGACAGGGTCTGGAAACACCATATATTTT. As protein: CAWSTGTGSGNTIYF. This chain uses TRBV30 with TRBJ1-3, with 9 bases identical to TRBD1. With 2 bases clipped from V and 1 base from J, the junction kept 3 bases outside the gene matches. Looked up from germline, CDR1 is GTSNPN and CDR2 is SVGIG (reference sequence). The CDR3 contains 15 residues.